The 29 T cell receptor beta chains presented below share a single source sample, sequenced in a study of identical twins. MiXCR, run by TCRdb on the 5' RACE reads, gives a single entry per CDR3 protein. The table includes 570,000 or so distinct CDR3 sequences, just under 10% detected once. In addition, the sample was reused for a study of yellow fever vaccine responses in identical twins.

The sample taken for sequencing was PBMCs. The receptors were sampled from a woman aged 18-30 years in good health.

This clonotype was observed many times. The chain is built from TRBV29-1 and TRBJ2-7, with D possibly TRBD1 on 5 matching bases. V lost 7 bases, J lost 3 bases, and 10 bases lay in between. Germline V gives CDR1 SQVTM, CDR2 ANQGSEA. CDR3 size: 11 residues. The chain's CDR3 is CSAIDSYEQYF. The CDR3, as DNA: TGCAGCGCCATTGACAGCTACGAGCAGTACTTC.

This chain connects TRBV21-1 to TRBJ2-1; TRBD1 was called by the table and not checked on the DNA. TRBV21-1 is given as a pseudogene. This CDR3 comprises 20 residues. This CDR3 is CASSKDGRQAPEPNYNEQFF. The DNA of the CDR3 is TGTGCCAGCAGCAAAGATGGTAGACAAGCGCCCGAACCAAATTACAATGAGCAGTTCTTC.

This clonotype has at least ten counts. The J gene is TRBJ1-5, the V gene TRBV7-9, with 7 bases lining up with TRBD1. Unmatched junction bases numbered 4, after V lost 5 bases and J lost 6 bases. The CDR3 is 13 amino acids. Germline V gene sequence: CDR1 SEHNR, CDR2 FQNEAQ (reference sequence). Here the CDR3 reads CASSPGGSQPQHF. Written as DNA, the CDR3 is TGTGCCAGCAGCCCAGGGGGAAGTCAGCCCCAGCATTTT.

This clonotype was counted at least ten times. The chain has TRBV7-2 and TRBJ2-1; possibly TRBD1 for D (5 bases). The germline V gene has CDR1 SGHTA and CDR2 FQGNSA. CDR3 length equals 14 residues. Trimming took 2 bases from V and 0 from J, leaving 5 bases between them. The CDR3: CASSLTGSYNEQFF. CDR3 DNA sequence: TGTGCCAGCAGCTTAACAGGCTCCTACAATGAGCAGTTCTTC. The full variable domain, rest sourced from reference TRBV7-2 and TRBJ2-1, is GAGVSQSPSNKVTEKGKDVELRCDPISGHTALYWYRQSLGQGLEFLIYFQGNSAPDKSGLPSDRFSAERTGGSVSTLTIQRTQQEDSAVYLCASSLTGSYNEQFFGPGTRLTVL.

The V gene is TRBV29-1, the J gene TRBJ2-3; unclear D gene. Germline CDR1 and CDR2: SQVTM and ANQGSEA. The CDR3 runs 14 residues. The V gene lost 5 bases and the J gene lost 2 bases, with 14 bases spanning the gap. The chain's CDR3 is CSVPPTYLTDTQYF. In DNA, the CDR3 is TGCAGCGTTCCCCCGACATACCTCACAGATACGCAGTATTTT.

This sequence joins TRBV27 and TRBJ1-2; D remains unclear. This CDR3 spans 16 amino acids. V lost 0 bases to trimming and J lost 5 bases, with 16 bases between them. CDR1 and CDR2 (germline): MNHEY, SMNVEV (reference sequence). As DNA, the CDR3 is TGTGCCAGCAGTTTATCAGTCCAACCCACCTCATATGGCTACACCTTC. This sequence encodes CASSLSVQPTSYGYTF.

The genes are TRBV6-5 and TRBJ1-6, with 9 positions matching TRBD1. With 4 bases clipped from V and 9 bases from J, the junction kept 7 bases outside the gene matches. CDR1 and CDR2 from the germline V gene are MNHEY and SVGAGI. CDR3 length: 15 amino acids. The CDR3 DNA is TGTGCCAGCAGTTGGTCCCGGACAGGGGTTTCACCCCTCCACTTT. Encoded protein: CASSWSRTGVSPLHF.

Many counts were recorded for this clonotype. The rearrangement joins TRBV20-1 to TRBJ2-5; the match to TRBD2 covers 8 bases. The CDR3 sequence is 14 residues long. V lost 6 bases to trimming and J lost 5 bases; unmatched junction nucleotides: 11. The germline V gene encodes CDR1 DFQATT and CDR2 SNEGSKA (reference sequence). The CDR3 DNA follows: TGCAGTGCAGAGAGAGCGGGAGAGAGCGAGACCCAGTACTTC. Translating gives CSAERAGESETQYF.

This clonotype was recorded at least ten times. The chain is built from TRBV5-1 and TRBJ2-3; 9 bases are a match to TRBD1. CDR3 length: 15 residues. V was pared by 5 bases and J by 3 bases, with 7 bases of the junction left unmatched. Germline assignment: CDR1 SGHRS and CDR2 YFSETQ. The CDR3 DNA reads TGCGCCAGCAGTACCGGGACAGGGAAGACAGATACGCAGTATTTT. The encoded protein is CASSTGTGKTDTQYF.

The table lists this clonotype with a few counts. The V gene is TRBV15, the J gene TRBJ2-3; D is undetermined. This CDR3 is built from 14 residues. CDR1 is LNHNV and CDR2 is YYDKDF in the germline V gene (reference sequence). With 4 bases removed from V and 3 bases from J, the gap between germline ends came to 11 bases. Written as DNA, the CDR3 is TGTGCCACCAGCACGGGCAGATTAACAGATACGCAGTATTTT. It encodes CATSTGRLTDTQYF.

This clonotype has at least ten counts. The V gene is TRBV5-5, the J gene TRBJ2-6; D unresolved. This CDR3 contains 16 residues. CDR1 and CDR2 from the germline V gene are SGHKS and YYEKEE (reference sequence). V lost 4 bases, J lost 0 bases, and 11 bases lay in between. CDR3 in DNA: TGTGCCAGCAGCCGCAACCTAGGCTCTGGGGCCAACGTCCTGACTTTC. It specifies CASSRNLGSGANVLTF. The whole variable domain, filled in from reference TRBV5-5 and TRBJ2-6, reads DAGVTQSPTHLIKTRGQQVTLRCSPISGHKSVSWYQQVLGQGPQFIFQYYEKEERGRGNFPDRFSARQFPNYSSELNVNALLLGDSALYLCASSRNLGSGANVLTFGAGSRLTVL.

This rearrangement joins TRBV7-6 to TRBJ2-1; TRBD2 matches at 10 bases. Per germline, CDR1 SGHVS and CDR2 FNYEAQ. With 5 bases clipped from V and 7 bases from J, the junction kept 11 bases outside the gene matches. The CDR3 has 16 amino acids. CDR3 sequence reads: CASSRYLAGDLNEQFF. CDR3 bases: TGTGCCAGCAGCCGATATCTAGCGGGAGACTTGAATGAGCAGTTCTTC.

This clonotype was recorded a few times. For the CDR3, the DNA is TGTGCCAGCAGCCCGGCGGGGGGGAACACCGGGGAGCTGTTTTTT. Translation: CASSPAGGNTGELFF. The V call is TRBV7-9, the J call TRBJ2-2, with TRBD2 matching over 8 bases. CDR1 and CDR2 from the germline V gene are SEHNR and FQNEAQ (reference sequence). Trimming removed 5 bases from V and 1 base from J; junction bases left unmatched: 3. The CDR3 runs to 15 residues.

The V gene is TRBV5-1, the J gene TRBJ2-1; weak D call: TRBD2 (6 bases). CDR1 SGHRS and CDR2 YFSETQ come from the germline V gene. Trimming left V 0 bases short and J 2 bases short, with 9 bases between. The CDR3 is 15 amino acids. The CDR3 reads CASSLGPSAYNEQFF. The DNA for the CDR3 is TGCGCCAGCAGCTTGGGTCCTAGCGCCTACAATGAGCAGTTCTTC.

V and J are TRBV12-3 or TRBV12-4 and TRBJ2-7; 13 nucleotides agree with TRBD2. This CDR3 region has 16 residues. Trimming at V came to 6 bases and at J to 3 bases, leaving 8 bases not matched to a gene. The CDR3 coding sequence is TGTGCCAGCAGCCCCGCCGGACTAGCGGGAGTCTACGAGCAGTACTTC. Translated: CASSPAGLAGVYEQYF.

There are a few counts of this clonotype. The chain carries TRBV11-2 and TRBJ2-3, with 7 bases fitting TRBD1. The CDR3 spans 19 residues. Trimming cost V 3 bases and J 2 bases; bases outside gene matches: 17. Looked up from germline, CDR1 is SGHAT and CDR2 is FQNNGV. The CDR3 reads CASSFRYPPEGAATDTQYF. CDR3 nucleotides: TGTGCCAGCAGCTTTAGGTATCCTCCCGAGGGGGCCGCCACAGATACGCAGTATTTT.

This clonotype has only a few counts. The chain joins TRBV29-1 to TRBJ1-2, with no clear D. V was shortened by 5 bases and J by 1 base, with 11 bases between the two germline ends. The germline CDR1 and CDR2 sequences are SQVTM and ANQGSEA. There are 13 residues in the CDR3. CDR3 sequence (DNA): TGCAGCGTTATTTCAGCCAGTAACTATGGCTACACCTTC. Encoded protein: CSVISASNYGYTF.

Many counts were recorded for this clonotype. The chain links TRBV12-3 or TRBV12-4 to TRBJ2-7; a weak D match, TRBD1 (5 bases). This CDR3 region has 13 residues. V shed 7 bases and J shed 6 bases, with 16 bases lying between them. The chain's CDR3 is CASMQGLGSEQYF. CDR3 nucleotides: TGTGCCAGCATGCAGGGCCTGGGGTCCGAGCAGTACTTC.

At least ten counts were recorded for this clonotype. The chain employs TRBV12-3 or TRBV12-4 and TRBJ2-1; maybe TRBD1 (6 bases). This CDR3 contains 17 residues. The ends were cut back, 2 bases at V and 4 bases at J, with 18 bases in the middle. The CDR3: CASSLRARTDSYNEQFF. As DNA, the CDR3 is TGTGCCAGCAGTTTACGGGCCCGGACAGATTCTTACAATGAGCAGTTCTTC.

Ten or more counts support this clonotype. The gene calls are TRBV12-3 or TRBV12-4 and TRBJ2-3, with 12 nucleotides matching TRBD2. The junction had 15 bases not matched to a gene; V was cut back by 11 bases and J by 3 bases. This CDR3 is 17 amino acids long. The CDR3 spells CAASDGLAGGPTDTQYF. Here the CDR3 DNA reads TGTGCCGCCTCGGACGGGCTAGCGGGGGGGCCTACAGATACGCAGTATTTT.

This clonotype was seen at least ten times. The chain joins TRBV27 to TRBJ2-1; D ambiguous. There are 13 residues in the CDR3. Germline V gene sequence: CDR1 MNHEY, CDR2 SMNVEV (reference sequence). V was cut by 6 bases and J by 5 bases, with 11 bases left in between. Here the CDR3 DNA reads TGTGCCAGCAGGCTAACTATTCACAATGAGCAGTTCTTC. It yields the protein CASRLTIHNEQFF.

This clonotype was seen at least ten times. A read error may produce the germline difference seen at one junction end. CDR3 in DNA: TGTGCCAGCACTGAACAGCGTAACACCGGGGAGCTGTTTTTT. Residues: CASTEQRNTGELFF. This chain links TRBV2 with TRBJ2-2; D uncertain. This CDR3 region has 14 residues. Germline lookup yields CDR1 SNHLY and CDR2 FYNNEI.

The V and J genes are TRBV20-1 and TRBJ2-3, with D perhaps matching TRBD1 (5 bases). The V gene's germline CDR1 is DFQATT and CDR2 SNEGSKA (reference sequence). V lost 4 bases and J lost 4, with 12 bases in between. The CDR3 totals 13 residues. CDR3: CSAIRGAADTQYF. The CDR3 DNA reads TGCAGTGCTATCCGTGGGGCTGCAGATACGCAGTATTTT.

This clonotype has just a few counts. The DNA of the CDR3 is TGCAGTGCTAGGGGGGCAGGGGGCACAGATACGCAGTATTTT. Its protein product is CSARGAGGTDTQYF. The V gene is TRBV20-1, the J gene TRBJ2-3; TRBD1 might be the D (6 bases). Germline CDR1 is DFQATT and CDR2 is SNEGSKA (reference sequence). The CDR3 loop spans 14 amino acids. V was cut by 3 bases and J by 1 base, with 11 bases left in between.

This chain joins TRBV28 and TRBJ1-6; D gene ambiguous. Trimming removed 3 bases from V and 0 bases from J, with 9 bases in between. This CDR3 region has 16 residues. Germline values: CDR1 MDHEN, CDR2 SYDVKM. CDR3 coding DNA: TGTGCCAGCAGTTTTGCGGGGAGCTCCTATAATTCACCCCTCCACTTT. It encodes CASSFAGSSYNSPLHF.

The chain employs TRBV20-1 and TRBJ2-1; D may be TRBD2 (5 bases). V shed 5 bases and J shed 0 bases, with 11 bases lying between them. Per germline, CDR1 DFQATT and CDR2 SNEGSKA (reference sequence). The CDR3 is 14 residues long. This chain's CDR3 is CSAYGDRSYNEQFF. For the CDR3, the DNA is TGCAGTGCTTACGGGGATCGCTCCTACAATGAGCAGTTCTTC.

This clonotype was seen a few times. V and J are TRBV5-1 and TRBJ2-1; 11 nucleotides line up with TRBD2. CDR1 SGHRS and CDR2 YFSETQ come from the germline V gene. With 7 bases clipped from V and 0 bases from J, the junction kept 3 bases outside the gene matches. The length of the CDR3 is 15 residues. DNA of the CDR3: TGCGCCAGCGCGACTAGCGGGACCTCCTACAATGAGCAGTTCTTC. This gives the protein CASATSGTSYNEQFF.

This clonotype appeared many times. V and J are TRBV28 and TRBJ2-7, with 9 positions matching TRBD1. Unmatched junction bases numbered 9, after V lost 6 bases and J lost 6 bases. Per germline, CDR1 MDHEN and CDR2 SYDVKM. This CDR3 is built from 14 residues. The CDR3 nucleotides are TGTGCCAGCAGCAGCCGGACAGGGGTGGGCGAGCAGTACTTC. This translates into CASSSRTGVGEQYF.

Many counts were recorded for this clonotype. An end of the junction differs from the germline gene, which may be a read error. The chain employs TRBV11-2 and TRBJ2-2; 9 bases line up with TRBD2. The CDR3 is made up of 19 amino acids. Germline lookup yields CDR1 SGHAT and CDR2 FQNNGV. CDR3: CASSSLPLAGSANIGELFF. The CDR3 nucleotides read TGTGCCAGCAGCTCATTACCTCTAGCGGGGAGCGCGAACATCGGGGAGCTGTTTTTT.